The rows below give T cell receptor beta chains drawn from one sample of a study of CD8+CD57+ T cells in acquired aplastic anemia. Each CDR3 protein gets one entry after TCRdb re-called the reads with MiXCR. Among approximately 180,000 distinct CDR3 sequences listed, roughly 65% were seen once. Sequenced input: sorted CD4+, CD8+, or CD8+CD57+ T cells (not recorded which) from PBMCs. The origin of the receptors is a human donor with aplastic anemia. CDR3s include the opening cysteine and the closing phenylalanine or tryptophan. D genes are given only for firm matches. For some rows the clone size is stated as once, few or many, or as a class when expanded; others skip it.

once	TRBV7-7	TRBJ2-1	.	CASSSTGLDEQFF	TGTGCTAGCAGCTCAACAGGGCTCGATGAGCAGTTCTTC
many	TRBV20-1	TRBJ2-3	.	CSAPGVSIGDTQYF	TGCAGTGCGCCAGGGGTGTCGATAGGAGATACGCAGTATTTT
.	TRBV15	TRBJ2-2	.	CATSRDPLYTGELFF	TGTGCCACCAGCAGAGACCCCTTATACACCGGGGAGCTGTTTTTT
many	TRBV6-6	TRBJ2-3	TRBD1	CASSSTGAQGTQYF	TGTGCCAGCAGTTCCACAGGGGCGCAGGGTACGCAGTATTTT
.	TRBV7-2	TRBJ2-3	TRBD2	CASSLRRGGEDTQYF	TGTGCCAGCAGCTTAAGGCGGGGGGGCGAAGATACGCAGTATTTT
.	TRBV10-3	TRBJ1-1	TRBD1	CAITGTGGTLIMNTEAFF	TGTGCCATCACGGGGACAGGGGGGACCCTTATCATGAACACTGAAGCTTTCTTT
.	TRBV9	TRBJ2-5	TRBD1	CASSGVGTGRSQETQYF	TGTGCCAGCAGCGGCGTCGGGACAGGGAGAAGCCAAGAGACCCAGTACTTC
.	TRBV25-1	TRBJ2-4	TRBD1	CASSAQGYIQYF	TGTGCCAGCAGTGCACAGGGGTACATTCAGTACTTC
.	TRBV5-1	TRBJ2-1	.	CASSLGASGVGNEQFF	TGCGCCAGCAGCTTGGGCGCCTCCGGGGTGGGGAATGAGCAGTTCTTC
.	TRBV9	TRBJ2-7	.	CASSVGSGDSDEQYF	TGTGCCAGCAGCGTTGGGTCAGGGGATTCGGACGAGCAGTACTTC
.	TRBV9	TRBJ2-7	.	CASSVAVQGSEQYF	TGTGCCAGCAGCGTAGCTGTACAGGGATCCGAGCAGTACTTC
.	TRBV7-2	TRBJ2-3	.	CASSSELRDTQYF	TGTGCCAGCAGCTCCGAGCTCCGAGATACGCAGTATTTT
.	TRBV29-1	TRBJ1-1	.	CSVVGNRVAFSEAFF	TGCAGCGTTGTAGGGAACAGGGTTGCTTTTTCGGAAGCTTTCTTT
.	TRBV12-3/TRBV12-4	TRBJ2-7	.	CASGRDAAYEQYF	TGTGCCAGTGGAAGGGACGCAGCCTACGAGCAGTACTTC
.	TRBV7-9	TRBJ2-3	.	CASSVGVTSTDTQYF	TGTGCCAGCAGCGTAGGCGTCACCAGCACAGATACGCAGTATTTT
.	TRBV20-1	TRBJ2-7	.	CSARDDFGAGYEQYF	.
once	TRBV2	TRBJ2-2	.	CASSEGRHLNTGELFF	TGTGCCAGCAGTGAAGGACGGCACTTAAACACCGGGGAGCTGTTTTTT
.	TRBV7-3	TRBJ1-1	.	CASSQQGFAEAFF	TGTGCCAGCAGCCAGCAGGGTTTCGCTGAAGCTTTCTTT
many	TRBV29-1	TRBJ1-1	.	CSPQELKGTEAFF	TGCAGCCCGCAGGAACTGAAGGGGACTGAAGCTTTCTTT
.	TRBV29-1	TRBJ2-5	.	CSVTDGVDETQYF	TGCAGCGTGACAGACGGGGTCGATGAGACCCAGTACTTC
.	TRBV12-3/TRBV12-4	TRBJ1-1	.	CASSLVGNTEAFF	TGTGCCAGCAGTTTAGTGGGGAACACTGAAGCTTTCTTT
.	TRBV7-2	TRBJ2-1	.	CASSLEGIGTPYNEQFF	TGTGCCAGCAGCTTAGAGGGTATCGGGACGCCTTACAATGAGCAGTTCTTC
.	TRBV19	TRBJ2-3	TRBD2	CASSRLASDTQYF	TGTGCCAGTAGTCGACTAGCGTCGGATACGCAGTATTTT
once	TRBV24-1	TRBJ2-1	.	CATKGGGSSYNEQFF	TGTGCCACCAAGGGGGGGGGGAGCTCCTACAATGAGCAGTTCTTC
.	TRBV24-1	TRBJ2-5	.	CATSEEQDQYF	TGTGCCACCAGTGAAGAACAAGACCAGTACTTC
many	TRBV24-1	TRBJ1-2	.	CATSDLYLDSSIYGYTF	TGTGCCACCAGTGATTTGTATTTGGACAGCTCGATTTATGGCTACACCTTC
.	TRBV2	TRBJ2-5	.	CASMVRWGETQYF	TGTGCCAGCATGGTTCGTTGGGGGGAGACCCAGTACTTC
many	TRBV9	TRBJ2-3	.	CASSVGDTQYF	TGTGCCAGCAGCGTAGGAGATACGCAGTATTTT
few	TRBV9	TRBJ2-7	.	CASSVDVGTYPSYEQYF	TGTGCCAGCAGCGTAGATGTGGGGACCTATCCTTCCTACGAGCAGTACTTC
.	TRBV6-5	TRBJ2-7	.	CASSYSMGREGYEQYF	TGTGCCAGCAGTTACTCGATGGGCAGGGAAGGGTACGAGCAGTACTTC